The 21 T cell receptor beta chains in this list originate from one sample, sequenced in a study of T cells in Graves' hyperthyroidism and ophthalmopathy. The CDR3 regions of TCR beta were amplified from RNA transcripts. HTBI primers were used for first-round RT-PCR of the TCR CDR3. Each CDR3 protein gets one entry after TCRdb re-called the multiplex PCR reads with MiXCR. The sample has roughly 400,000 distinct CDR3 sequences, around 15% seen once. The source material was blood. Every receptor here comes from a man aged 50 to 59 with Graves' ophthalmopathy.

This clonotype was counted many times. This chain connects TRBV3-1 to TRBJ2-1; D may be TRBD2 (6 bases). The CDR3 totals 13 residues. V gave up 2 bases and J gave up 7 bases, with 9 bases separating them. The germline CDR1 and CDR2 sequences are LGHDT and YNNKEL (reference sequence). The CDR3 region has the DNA TGTGCCAGCAGCCAAAAGGAGGGTAATGAGCAGTTCTTC. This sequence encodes CASSQKEGNEQFF.

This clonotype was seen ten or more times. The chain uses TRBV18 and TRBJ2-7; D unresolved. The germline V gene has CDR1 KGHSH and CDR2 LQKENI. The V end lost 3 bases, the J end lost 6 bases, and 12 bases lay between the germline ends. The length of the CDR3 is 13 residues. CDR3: CASSPLEYGEQYF. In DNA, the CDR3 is TGTGCCAGCTCACCGCTAGAATACGGCGAGCAGTACTTC.

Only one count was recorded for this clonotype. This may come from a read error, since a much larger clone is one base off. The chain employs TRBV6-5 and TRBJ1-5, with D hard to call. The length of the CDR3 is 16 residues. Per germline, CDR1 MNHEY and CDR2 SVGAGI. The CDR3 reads CASSYGLADSNRPQHF. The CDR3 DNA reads TGTGCCAGCAGTTATGGTCTGGCAGATAGCAATCGGCCCCAGCATTTT.

CDR3 loop: CASSLGGLAGKYYEQYF. The CDR3 nucleotides read TGTGCCAGCAGTTTAGGGGGACTAGCGGGAAAGTACTACGAGCAGTACTTC. This chain connects TRBV27 to TRBJ2-7; 13 positions agree with TRBD2. The V and J ends lost 2 bases and 3 bases, in that order; junction bases with no gene match: 7. The CDR3 contains 17 residues. Germline CDR1 MNHEY, CDR2 SMNVEV (reference sequence).

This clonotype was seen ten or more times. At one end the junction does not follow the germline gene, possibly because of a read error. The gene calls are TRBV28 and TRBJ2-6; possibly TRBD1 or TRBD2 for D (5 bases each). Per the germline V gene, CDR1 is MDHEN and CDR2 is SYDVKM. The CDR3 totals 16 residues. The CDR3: CASSPVGVRGANVLTF. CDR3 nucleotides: TGTGCCAGCAGCCCGGTGGGGGTACGTGGGGCCAACGTTCTGACTTTC.

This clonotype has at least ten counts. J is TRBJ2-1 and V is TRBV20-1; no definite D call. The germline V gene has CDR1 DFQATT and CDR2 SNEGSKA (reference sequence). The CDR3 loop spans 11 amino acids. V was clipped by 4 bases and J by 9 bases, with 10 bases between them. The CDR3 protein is CSAKVVGEQFF. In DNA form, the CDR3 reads TGCAGTGCTAAAGTTGTGGGTGAGCAGTTCTTC.

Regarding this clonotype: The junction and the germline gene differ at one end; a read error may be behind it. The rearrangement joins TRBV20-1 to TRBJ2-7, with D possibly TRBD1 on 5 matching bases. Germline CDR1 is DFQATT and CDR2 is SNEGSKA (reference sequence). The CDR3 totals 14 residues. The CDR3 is CSARDSPPAYVQYF. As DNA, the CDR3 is TGCAGTGCGAGAGACAGTCCACCAGCCTACGTGCAGTACTTC.

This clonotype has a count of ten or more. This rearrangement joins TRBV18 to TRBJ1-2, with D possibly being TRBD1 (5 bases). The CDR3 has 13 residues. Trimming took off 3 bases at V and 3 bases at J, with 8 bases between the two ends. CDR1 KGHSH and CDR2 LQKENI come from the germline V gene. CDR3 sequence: CASSPGRDYGYTF. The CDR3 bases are TGTGCCAGCTCACCTGGCAGGGACTATGGCTACACCTTC. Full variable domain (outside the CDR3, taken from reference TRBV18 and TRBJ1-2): NAGVMQNPRHLVRRRGQEARLRCSPMKGHSHVYWYRQLPEEGLKFMVYLQKENIIDESGMPKERFSAEFPKEGPSILRIQQVVRGDSAAYFCASSPGRDYGYTFGSGTRLTVV.

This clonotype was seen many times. CDR3 region: CASSQPGQGHGYTF. CDR3 in DNA: TGCGCCAGCAGCCAGCCGGGACAGGGGCATGGCTACACCTTC. The chain joins TRBV5-1 to TRBJ1-2, with 10 bases matching TRBD1. The CDR3 has 14 amino acids. Unmatched junction bases numbered 6, after V lost 4 bases and J lost 6 bases. Germline values: CDR1 SGHRS, CDR2 YFSETQ. The full variable domain, rest sourced from reference TRBV5-1 and TRBJ1-2, is KAGVTQTPRYLIKTRGQQVTLSCSPISGHRSVSWYQQTPGQGLQFLFEYFSETQRNKGNFPGRFSGRQFSNSRSEMNVSTLELGDSALYLCASSQPGQGHGYTFGSGTRLTVV.

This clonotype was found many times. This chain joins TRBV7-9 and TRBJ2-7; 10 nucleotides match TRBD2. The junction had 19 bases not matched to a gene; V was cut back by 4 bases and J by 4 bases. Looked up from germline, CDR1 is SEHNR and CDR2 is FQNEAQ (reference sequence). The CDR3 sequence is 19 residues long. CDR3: CASSSPNGGAGLAKYEQYF. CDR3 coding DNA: TGTGCCAGCAGCTCCCCTAATGGGGGCGCGGGACTAGCGAAATACGAGCAGTACTTC.

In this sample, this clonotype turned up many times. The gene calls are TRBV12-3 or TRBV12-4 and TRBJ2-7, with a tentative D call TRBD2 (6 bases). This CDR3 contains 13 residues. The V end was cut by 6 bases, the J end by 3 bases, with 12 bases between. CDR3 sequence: CASRVGEDYEQYF. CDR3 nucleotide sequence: TGTGCCAGCAGGGTCGGGGAGGACTACGAGCAGTACTTC.

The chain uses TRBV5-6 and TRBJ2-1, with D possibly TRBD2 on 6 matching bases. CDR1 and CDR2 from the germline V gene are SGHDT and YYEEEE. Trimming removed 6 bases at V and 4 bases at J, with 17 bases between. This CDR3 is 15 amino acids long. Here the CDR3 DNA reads TGTGCCAGCACCCCCCCGGGACTTTGGTACAATGAGCAGTTCTTC. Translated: CASTPPGLWYNEQFF.

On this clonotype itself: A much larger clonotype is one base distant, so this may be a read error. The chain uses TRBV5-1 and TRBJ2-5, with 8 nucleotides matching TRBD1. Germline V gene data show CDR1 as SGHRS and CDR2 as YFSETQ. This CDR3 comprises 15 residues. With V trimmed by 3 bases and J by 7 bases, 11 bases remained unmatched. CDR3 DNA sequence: TGCGCCAGCAGCTCGACCGGGACAGGACCGGGGACCCAGTACTTC. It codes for CASSSTGTGPGTQYF.

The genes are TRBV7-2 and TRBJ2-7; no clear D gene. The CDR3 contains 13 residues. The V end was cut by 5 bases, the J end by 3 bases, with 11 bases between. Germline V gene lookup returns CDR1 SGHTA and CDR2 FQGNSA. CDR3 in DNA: TGTGCCAGCAGCCTCGACACCTACTACGAGCAGTACTTC. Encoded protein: CASSLDTYYEQYF.

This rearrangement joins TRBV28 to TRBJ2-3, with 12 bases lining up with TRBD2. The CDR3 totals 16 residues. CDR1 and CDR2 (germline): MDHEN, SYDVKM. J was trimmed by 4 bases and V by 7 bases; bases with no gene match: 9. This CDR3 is CASNPTRLAGADTQYF. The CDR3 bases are TGTGCCAGCAACCCTACAAGACTAGCGGGGGCAGATACGCAGTATTTT.

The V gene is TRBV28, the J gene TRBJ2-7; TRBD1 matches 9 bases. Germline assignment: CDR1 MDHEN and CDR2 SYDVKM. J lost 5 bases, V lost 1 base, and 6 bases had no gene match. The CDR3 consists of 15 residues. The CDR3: CASSLSTGGFHEQYF. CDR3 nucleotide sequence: TGTGCCAGCAGTTTATCAACAGGGGGCTTCCACGAGCAGTACTTC.

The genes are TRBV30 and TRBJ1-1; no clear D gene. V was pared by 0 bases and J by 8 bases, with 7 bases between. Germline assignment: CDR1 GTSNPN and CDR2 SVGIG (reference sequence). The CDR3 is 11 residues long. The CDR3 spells CAWSVQLEAFF. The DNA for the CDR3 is TGTGCCTGGAGTGTACAACTAGAAGCTTTCTTT.

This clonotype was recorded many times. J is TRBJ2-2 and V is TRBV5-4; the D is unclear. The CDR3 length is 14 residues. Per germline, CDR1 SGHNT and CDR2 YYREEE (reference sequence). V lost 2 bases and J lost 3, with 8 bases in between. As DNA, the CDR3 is TGTGCCAGCAGCTTTGCACGGGACACCGGGGAGCTGTTTTTT. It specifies CASSFARDTGELFF.

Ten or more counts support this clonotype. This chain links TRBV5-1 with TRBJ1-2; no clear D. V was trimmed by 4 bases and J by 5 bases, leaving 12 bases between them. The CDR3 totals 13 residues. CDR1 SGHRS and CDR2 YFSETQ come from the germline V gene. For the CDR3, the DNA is TGCGCCAGCAGCAACAGAGAGATTTATGGCTACACCTTC. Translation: CASSNREIYGYTF.

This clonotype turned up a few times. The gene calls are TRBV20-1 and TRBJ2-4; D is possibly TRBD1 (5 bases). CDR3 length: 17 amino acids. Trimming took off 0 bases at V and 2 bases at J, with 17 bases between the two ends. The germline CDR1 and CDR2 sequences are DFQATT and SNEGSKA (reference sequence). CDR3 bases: TGCAGTGCTAGAGATCGTAGGGGAATAGAGACCAAAAACATTCAGTACTTC. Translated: CSARDRRGIETKNIQYF.

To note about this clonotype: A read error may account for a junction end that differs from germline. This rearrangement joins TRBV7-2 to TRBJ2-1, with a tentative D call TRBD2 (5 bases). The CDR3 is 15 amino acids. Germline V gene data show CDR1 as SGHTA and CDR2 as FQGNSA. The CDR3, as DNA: TGTGCCAGCAGCTTGGGCGGGTCGAGTTACAATGGGCAGTTCTTC. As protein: CASSLGGSSYNGQFF.